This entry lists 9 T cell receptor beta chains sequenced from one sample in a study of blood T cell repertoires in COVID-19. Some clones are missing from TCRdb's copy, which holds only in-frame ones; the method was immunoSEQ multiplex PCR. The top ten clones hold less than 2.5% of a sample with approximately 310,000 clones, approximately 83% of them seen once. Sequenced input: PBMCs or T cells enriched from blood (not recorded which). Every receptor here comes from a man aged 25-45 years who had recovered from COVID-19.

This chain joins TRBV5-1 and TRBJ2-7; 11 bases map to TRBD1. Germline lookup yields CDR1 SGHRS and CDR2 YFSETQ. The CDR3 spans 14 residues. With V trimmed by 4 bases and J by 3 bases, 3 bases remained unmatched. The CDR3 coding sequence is TGCGCCAGCAGCCAAGGGACAGGGGGCTACGAGCAGTACTTC. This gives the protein CASSQGTGGYEQYF.

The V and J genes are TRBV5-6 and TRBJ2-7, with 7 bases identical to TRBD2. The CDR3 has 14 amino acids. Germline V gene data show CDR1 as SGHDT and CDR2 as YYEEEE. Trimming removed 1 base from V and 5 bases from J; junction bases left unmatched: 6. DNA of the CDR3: TGTGCCAGCAGCTTGCTATCCCGGGGGGACGAGCAGTACTTC. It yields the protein CASSLLSRGDEQYF. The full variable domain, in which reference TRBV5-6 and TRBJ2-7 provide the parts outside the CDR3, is DAGVTQSPTHLIKTRGQQVTLRCSPKSGHDTVSWYQQALGQGPQFIFQYYEEEERQRGNFPDRFSGHQFPNYSSELNVNALLLGDSALYLCASSLLSRGDEQYFGPGTRLTVT.

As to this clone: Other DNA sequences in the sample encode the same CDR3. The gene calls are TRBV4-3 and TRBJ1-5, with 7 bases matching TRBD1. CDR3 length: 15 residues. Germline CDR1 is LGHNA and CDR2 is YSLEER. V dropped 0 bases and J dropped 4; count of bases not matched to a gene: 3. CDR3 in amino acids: CASSQDPQGNQPQHF. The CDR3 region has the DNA TGCGCCAGCAGCCAAGACCCACAGGGGAATCAGCCCCAGCATTTT.

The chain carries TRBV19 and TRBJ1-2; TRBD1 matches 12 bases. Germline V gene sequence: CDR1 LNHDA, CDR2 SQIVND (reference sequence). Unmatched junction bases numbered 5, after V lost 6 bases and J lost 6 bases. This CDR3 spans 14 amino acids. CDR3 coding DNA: TGTGCCAGTAGATCGGGACAGGGGGCCCATGGCTACACCTTC. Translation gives CASRSGQGAHGYTF. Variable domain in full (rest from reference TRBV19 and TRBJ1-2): DGGITQSPKYLFRKEGQNVTLSCEQNLNHDAMYWYRQDPGQGLRLIYYSQIVNDFQKGDIAEGYSVSREKKESFPLTVTSAQKNPTAFYLCASRSGQGAHGYTFGSGTRLTVV.

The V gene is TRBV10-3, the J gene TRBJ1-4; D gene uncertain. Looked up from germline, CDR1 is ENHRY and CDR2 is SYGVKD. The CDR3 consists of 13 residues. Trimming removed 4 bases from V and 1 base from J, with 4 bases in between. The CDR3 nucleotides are TGTGCCATCAGTGTTATAACTAATGAAAAACTGTTTTTT. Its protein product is CAISVITNEKLFF.

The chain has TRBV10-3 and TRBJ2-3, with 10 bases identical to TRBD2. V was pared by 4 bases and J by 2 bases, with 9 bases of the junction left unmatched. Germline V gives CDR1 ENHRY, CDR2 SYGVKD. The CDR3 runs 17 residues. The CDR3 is CAISGLIAGGFTDTQYF. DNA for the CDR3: TGTGCCATCAGTGGACTAATAGCGGGGGGATTCACAGATACGCAGTATTTT.

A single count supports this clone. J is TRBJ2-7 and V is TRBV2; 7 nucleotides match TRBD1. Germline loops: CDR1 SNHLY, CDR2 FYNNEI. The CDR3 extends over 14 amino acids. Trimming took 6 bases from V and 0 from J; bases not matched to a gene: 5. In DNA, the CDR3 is TGTGCCAGCAGCGTGGACAGGTTCTCCTACGAGCAGTACTTC. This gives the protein CASSVDRFSYEQYF.

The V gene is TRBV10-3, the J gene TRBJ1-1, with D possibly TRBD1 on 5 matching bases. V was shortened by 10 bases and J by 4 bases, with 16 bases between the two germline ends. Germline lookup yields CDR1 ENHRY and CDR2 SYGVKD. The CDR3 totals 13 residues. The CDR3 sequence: CATQGPGGTEAFF. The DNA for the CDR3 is TGTGCCACCCAGGGCCCGGGTGGCACTGAAGCTTTCTTT.

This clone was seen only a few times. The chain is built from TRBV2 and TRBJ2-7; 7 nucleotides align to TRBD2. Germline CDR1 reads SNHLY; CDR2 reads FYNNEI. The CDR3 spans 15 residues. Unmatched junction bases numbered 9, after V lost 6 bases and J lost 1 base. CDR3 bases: TGTGCCAGCAGCCCGGGACTAAGTCGATCCTACGAGCAGTACTTC. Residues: CASSPGLSRSYEQYF.